A selection of T cell receptor beta chains follows, all from one sample in a study of T cell repertoires in cytomegalovirus infection. One entry per CDR3 protein, called by TCRdb with MiXCR from the reads. The sample yields a few hundred thousand distinct CDR3 sequences, over 8% seen once. Specimen: PBMCs. These receptors were obtained from a human donor in good health (CMV status not recorded). Some clones in this sample may be carry-over from other donors' samples. Each CDR3 is given with its conserved first and last residue. Clone size is given for some rows only: seen once, a few or many times, or a class if the clone is expanded.

V | size | CDR3
TRBV7-2 | many | CASSHRQQSYTGELFF
TRBV7-9 | many | CASSPTGTGYGYTF
TRBV30 | few | CAWSVQGIYEQYF
TRBV20-1 | few | CSARPASGSAYGELFF
TRBV6-2/TRBV6-3 | many | CASSGPQPQHF
TRBV7-2 | many | CASSPSGQGIQPQHF
TRBV30 | few | CAREGQPNYGYTF
TRBV7-2 | many | CASSYGSGPGYGYTF
TRBV4-3 | . | CASSQANGGAATDTQYF
TRBV7-8 | many | CASSWSSGANEKLFF
TRBV7-2 | many | CASSSNSGGYTF
TRBV7-3 | many | CASSLEGGRGRTDTQYF
TRBV10-3 | many | CATVKDTEAFF
TRBV28 | few | CASSLAQGALQPQHF
TRBV4-3 | many | CARVTGVTYEQYF
TRBV29-1 | few | CSVEDPVYSDYGYTF
TRBV12-3/TRBV12-4 | many | CASREDRDNYGYTF
TRBV25-1 | . | CASSETGGPQPQHF
TRBV30 | few | CAWSAGAGQPQHF
TRBV5-5 | . | CASITGPYTDTQYF
TRBV6-1 | few | CASSYLPGNEQYF
TRBV6-2/TRBV6-3 | . | CATRRQGDYNEQFF
TRBV28 | . | CASSLWQGTGNQPQHF
TRBV20-1 | . | CSASLGRAGQPQHF
TRBV29-1 | . | CSVRTGGTEAFF
TRBV28 | many | CASSPRTGRVGYGYTF
TRBV29-1 | few | CSVEGTGGTEAFF
TRBV4-3 | many | CASSQDRGSLGTSEQFF
TRBV20-1 | many | CSARQGARLHEQFF
TRBV28 | few | CASSLDPGRETQYF
TRBV29-1 | . | CSVEWGNGQDEQYF
TRBV7-2 | many | CASSLDLAGRNEQFF
TRBV7-9 | . | CASSVDRGLYEQYF
TRBV7-2 | many | CASSPGGPTNYGYTF
TRBV7-2 | many | CASSLKTGIRTGELFF
TRBV7-2 | many | CASSLGGTYEQYF
TRBV28 | few | CASSARDRTYEQYF
TRBV7-2 | many | CASSRGQLLSYGYTF
TRBV4-3 | few | CASSQTSSGANVLTF
TRBV28 | many | CATIYSKGASGELFF
TRBV6-2/TRBV6-3 | few | CASSYSRASYEQYF
TRBV29-1 | . | CSARDEGSGGYTF
TRBV5-6 | . | CASSLSGTRGQPQHF
TRBV19 | many | CASSTSTGGVYEQYF
TRBV7-2 | many | CASSSTGSWETQYF
TRBV7-2 | many | CASSNDRSFEAFF
TRBV11-2 | many | CASSLAVRYPRNEQFF
TRBV7-9 | many | CASSLQGQGVDEQFF
TRBV12-3/TRBV12-4 | many | CASTLDGLNTEAFF
TRBV20-1 | many | CSAGTTGGLAGGRITDTQYF
TRBV28 | many | CASRSDRGGDQPQHF